This T cell receptor beta chain was sequenced for a study of beta chain features in type 1 diabetes. The germline V gene encodes CDR1 MNHNS and CDR2 SASEGT. CDR3 length: 12 amino acids. With 4 bases removed from V and 3 bases from J, the gap between germline ends came to 7 bases. Broader study findings: Shortening of TCRB CDR3s, moderate but significant, appeared in all four CD4+ subsets of Type 1 diabetes patients.

Cells sorted by CD45RO/CCR7/CD25/CD127/CD95/CD27 comprised CD4+ naive, central memory, regulatory and stem cell-like memory cells. This clone has only a few counts. The antigen remains undetermined. Reverse transcription of all isolated RNA meant that expressed TCRB transcripts were sequenced. Produced via immunoSEQ multiplex PCR; TCRdb's table is partial and in-frame only. The sample lists around 300,000 clones; under 8.5% were seen once. The chain recombines TRBV6-1 with TRBJ2-7; D is ambiguous. This sequence originates from a woman in her late teens or twenties in good health. Sequencing input: central memory CD4+ T cells from blood. The CDR3 protein is CASSGLGYEQYV. DNA of the CDR3: TGTGCCAGCAGTGGGTTGGGCTACGAGCAGTACGTC.